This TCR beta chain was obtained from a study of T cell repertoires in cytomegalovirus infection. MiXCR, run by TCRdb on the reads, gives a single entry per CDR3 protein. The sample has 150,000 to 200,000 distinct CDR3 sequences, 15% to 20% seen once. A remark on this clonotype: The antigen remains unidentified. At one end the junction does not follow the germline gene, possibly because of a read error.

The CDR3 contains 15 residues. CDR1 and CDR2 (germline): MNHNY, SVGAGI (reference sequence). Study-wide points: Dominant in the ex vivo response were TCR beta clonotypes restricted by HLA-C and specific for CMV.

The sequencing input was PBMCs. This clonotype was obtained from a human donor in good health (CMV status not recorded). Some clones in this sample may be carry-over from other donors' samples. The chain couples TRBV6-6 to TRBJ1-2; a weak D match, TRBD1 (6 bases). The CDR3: CASTVDVGAKYGYTF. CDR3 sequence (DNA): TGTGCCAGCACCGTCGACGTGGGGGCTAAATATGGCTACACCTTC.